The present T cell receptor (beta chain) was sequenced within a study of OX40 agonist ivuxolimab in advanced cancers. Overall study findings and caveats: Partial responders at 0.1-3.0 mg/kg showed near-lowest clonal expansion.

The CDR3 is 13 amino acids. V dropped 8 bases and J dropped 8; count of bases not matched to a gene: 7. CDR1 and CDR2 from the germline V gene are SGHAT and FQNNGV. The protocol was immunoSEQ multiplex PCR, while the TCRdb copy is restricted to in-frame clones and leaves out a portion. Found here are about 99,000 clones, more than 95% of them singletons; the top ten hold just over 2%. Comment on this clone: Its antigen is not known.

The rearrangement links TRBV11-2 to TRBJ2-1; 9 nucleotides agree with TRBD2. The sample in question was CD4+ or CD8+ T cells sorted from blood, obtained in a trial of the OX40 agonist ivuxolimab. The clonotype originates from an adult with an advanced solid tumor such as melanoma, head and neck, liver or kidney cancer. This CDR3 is CASSGGRAYEQFF. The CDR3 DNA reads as TGTGCCAGCTCCGGCGGGAGGGCCTATGAGCAGTTCTTC.